This T cell receptor (beta chain) was sequenced during a study of CD8 T cells in ankylosing spondylitis. The germline CDR1 and CDR2 sequences are MGHRA and YSYEKL. CDR3 length equals 15 residues. V was pared by 1 base and J by 3 bases, with 13 bases between. Regarding the study as a whole: Relatively scarce in peripheral blood, disease-linked clones were CD8+. Certain motif variants had earlier been reported in reactive arthritis synovial fluid and blood. In ankylosing spondylitis patients, matched synovial fluid reportedly showed significant enrichment of disease-linked clones. One TCR beta motif, made up of roughly 8 highly homologous variants, appeared characteristic of ankylosing spondylitis blood.

This clonotype was picked up a small number of times. Its antigen is undetermined. TCR beta libraries were made by quantitative 5'-RACE with molecular barcodes. One entry per CDR3 protein, called by TCRdb with MiXCR from the 5' RACE reads. The sample includes under 950,000 distinct CDR3 sequences, under 20% of them seen just once. The chain links TRBV4-1 to TRBJ2-7, with D perhaps TRBD1 or TRBD2 (5 bases each). This receptor was taken from a male donor with ankylosing spondylitis. Sequenced: blood, either unsorted or a sorted T cell fraction (not recorded which). The CDR3 DNA reads as TGCGCCAGCAGCCAAGTTGGGACCGGATACTACGAGCAGTACTTC. As protein: CASSQVGTGYYEQYF.